This TCR beta chain came from a study of CD8 T cells in ankylosing spondylitis (dated by TCRdb to 2016 to 2017). For context, the study as a whole: The study profiled T cell receptor beta repertoires in healthy donors and ankylosing spondylitis patients to find disease-linked TCR variants. The full study cohort was made up of roughly 25 ankylosing spondylitis patients and fewer than 120 healthy donors. Peripheral blood was sampled, and synovial fluid was also collected from ankylosing spondylitis patients.

Overall study outcomes, separate from this receptor: A TCR beta motif made up of 7 to 9 highly homologous amino acid variants appeared to be characteristic of blood from ankylosing spondylitis patients. Some motif variants had previously been reported in the synovial fluid and blood of reactive arthritis patients, which suggests shared mechanisms of disease initiation. According to the report, matched synovial fluid samples from ankylosing spondylitis patients were significantly enriched for the disease-linked clones. The disease-linked clones showed a CD8+ phenotype and occurred at relatively low frequencies in peripheral blood.

V gives up 5 bases and J gives up 1 base, and the segment between their germline ends measures 11 bases. Including the terminal cysteine and phenylalanine, the CDR3 comprises 14 residues. The read is trimmed to its CDR3 DNA, 42 bases read in frame from base 1. Synovial fluid samples and blood samples obtained from the same ankylosing spondylitis patients were matched. There are a few counts of this clonotype. What antigen it recognizes has not been identified. Base-call qualities are not available, and no considerably larger clone is one nucleotide away. Instrument used: Illumina HiSeq 2500. Quantitative 5'-RACE with molecular barcodes was the method used to prepare the TCR beta libraries. The original pipeline was this. Disease-linked TCR variants were identified with a new computational method built on a probabilistic model of VDJ rearrangement. Using fastp at Q25 and MiXCR, TCRdb reprocessed the public reads and kept productive beta chains. Rows merge per CDR3 protein into single entries with the most common DNA and genes. V and J calls and clone size were set by TCRdb, not the authors. The sample contains 150,000 to 200,000 distinct CDR3 sequences, 25% to 35% of them found a single time. 6% of the sample goes to the ten largest clones.

The sequence derives from a male donor with ankylosing spondylitis. The chain was built from TRBV12-3 or TRBV12-4 and TRBJ1-1, and TRBD1 may be the D gene, going by 6 matching bases. Specimen: synovial fluid, either unsorted or a sorted T cell fraction (not recorded which). The sequenced DNA is TGTGCCAGCAGTGTAGGGGGGGGGAACACTGAAGCTTTCTTT. This yields the protein CASSVGGGNTEAFF.